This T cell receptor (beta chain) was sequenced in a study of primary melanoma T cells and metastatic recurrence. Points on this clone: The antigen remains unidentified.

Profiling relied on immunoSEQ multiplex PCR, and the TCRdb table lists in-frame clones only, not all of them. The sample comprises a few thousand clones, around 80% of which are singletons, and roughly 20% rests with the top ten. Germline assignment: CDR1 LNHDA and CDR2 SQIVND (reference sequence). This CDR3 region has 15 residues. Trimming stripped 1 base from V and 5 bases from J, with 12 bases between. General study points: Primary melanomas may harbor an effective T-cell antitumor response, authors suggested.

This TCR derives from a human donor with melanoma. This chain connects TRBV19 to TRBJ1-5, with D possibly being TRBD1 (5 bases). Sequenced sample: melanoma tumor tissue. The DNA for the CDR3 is TGTGCCAGTAGTATAGGACAGAGAGAATATCAGCCCCAGCATTTT. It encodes CASSIGQREYQPQHF.